The 12 T cell receptor beta chains reported below all come from one sample, sequenced in a study of neurological immune-mediated disorders. TCRdb reprocessed the 5' RACE reads via MiXCR and lists one record per CDR3 protein. The sample has about 17,000 distinct CDR3 sequences; roughly 3.5% are singletons. Sequenced sample: CD8+ T cells from blood. These receptors came from a woman in her thirties or forties in good health.

This clonotype was seen at least ten times. This chain links TRBV6-1 with TRBJ2-1; no reliable D call. Trimming stripped 3 bases from V and 10 bases from J, with 7 bases between. Germline lookup yields CDR1 MNHNS and CDR2 SASEGT. This CDR3 is 11 amino acids long. In DNA, the CDR3 is TGTGCCAGCAGTGATATCTGGGAGCAGTTCTTC. This encodes CASSDIWEQFF.

This clonotype is medium-sized (0.01 to 0.1%) within its sample. The rearrangement uses TRBV12-3 or TRBV12-4 and TRBJ2-7; 13 bases align to TRBD2. V trimming: 8 bases; J trimming: 5 bases; junction bases outside the gene matches: 6. The CDR3 spans 14 residues. The CDR3 DNA reads TGTGCCAGCGAACGGACTAGCGGGAGCCACGAGCAGTACTTC. This encodes CASERTSGSHEQYF.

This clonotype was detected a few times. CDR3 in amino acids: CASSQVGGGYEQYF. The CDR3 nucleotides are TGCGCCAGCAGCCAAGTAGGGGGAGGCTACGAGCAGTACTTC. The chain employs TRBV4-1 and TRBJ2-7, with D possibly called TRBD1 or TRBD2 (6 bases each). This CDR3 comprises 14 residues. Trimming took 1 base from V and 3 from J, leaving 10 bases between them. Germline CDR1 MGHRA, CDR2 YSYEKL.

This clonotype has a count of ten or more. V usage is TRBV28 and J usage is TRBJ2-6, with D perhaps TRBD2 (5 bases). The CDR3 consists of 16 residues. V shed 2 bases and J shed 2 bases, with 10 bases lying between them. CDR1 and CDR2 (germline): MDHEN, SYDVKM. CDR3 amino acids: CASSLPRVAGANVLTF. The CDR3 DNA reads as TGTGCCAGCAGTTTACCGAGGGTTGCTGGGGCCAACGTCCTGACTTTC.

This clonotype has ten or more counts. The J gene is TRBJ1-1, the V gene TRBV2, with TRBD1 identical over 8 bases. J was trimmed by 2 bases and V by 6 bases; bases with no gene match: 5. Germline V CDR1 and CDR2: SNHLY, FYNNEI. The CDR3 is 14 residues long. The CDR3 loop reads CASRQTGANTEAFF. The CDR3 DNA reads as TGTGCCAGCAGACAGACAGGGGCCAACACTGAAGCTTTCTTT.

This clonotype was seen at least ten times. The chain employs TRBV7-9 and TRBJ2-7; 9 positions agree with TRBD2. With V trimmed by 7 bases and J by 0 bases, 10 bases remained unmatched. Germline CDR1 SEHNR, CDR2 FQNEAQ (reference sequence). The CDR3 spans 16 residues. CDR3 bases: TGTGCCAGCACCCGCACGGAGACTAGCGGCTCCTACGAGCAGTACTTC. Translation gives CASTRTETSGSYEQYF.

This clonotype has a count of ten or more. V gene TRBV10-3 combines with J gene TRBJ2-7; TRBD2 aligns across 10 bases. The CDR3 length is 16 residues. The J segment lost 0 bases and the V segment lost 0 bases, leaving 2 bases of the junction unmatched. Germline V gene lookup returns CDR1 ENHRY and CDR2 SYGVKD. The DNA of the CDR3 is TGTGCCATCAGTGAGTCGACTAGCGGGTTCTCCTACGAGCAGTACTTC. This sequence encodes CAISESTSGFSYEQYF.

Ten or more counts support this clonotype. J is TRBJ2-7 and V is TRBV4-2; 11 positions match TRBD1. The CDR3 has 15 residues. V lost 7 bases and J lost 4; bases outside the gene matches: 9. Germline V CDR1 and CDR2: LGHNA, YNFKEQ. The CDR3 sequence is CASMGQGDRGYEQYF. The CDR3 region has the DNA TGTGCCAGCATGGGGCAGGGGGACAGGGGGTACGAGCAGTACTTC.

This clonotype has at least ten counts. This chain connects TRBV29-1 to TRBJ1-2, with 7 bases identical to TRBD1. The CDR3 extends over 15 amino acids. Trimming cost V 4 bases and J 2 bases; bases outside gene matches: 10. Per the germline V gene, CDR1 is SQVTM and CDR2 is ANQGSEA. The CDR3 region is CSVGPTRDRNYGYTF. CDR3 in DNA: TGCAGCGTTGGCCCAACTCGGGACAGAAACTATGGCTACACCTTC.

This clonotype was found many times. The chain employs TRBV10-3 and TRBJ2-7; D may be TRBD1 or TRBD2 (6 bases each). Trimming took 6 bases from V and 2 from J, leaving 14 bases between them. Germline V gene data show CDR1 as ENHRY and CDR2 as SYGVKD. The CDR3 extends over 14 amino acids. The CDR3: CAISEGGTTYEQYF. CDR3 DNA: TGTGCCATCAGCGAGGGGGGCACCACCTACGAGCAGTACTTC.

At least ten counts were recorded for this clonotype. Given a much more abundant clone one base away, this may be a read error. The chain links TRBV7-4 to TRBJ2-7, with a tentative D call TRBD1 (6 bases). Germline V gene sequence: CDR1 SGHVT, CDR2 SQSDAQ. The CDR3 has 15 residues. CDR3 in DNA: TGTGTCAGCAGCTTAATGTGGACAGTCTCCTACGAGCAGTACTTC. Translating it yields CVSSLMWTVSYEQYF.

This clonotype was picked up many times. The gene calls are TRBV6-2 or TRBV6-3 and TRBJ1-1; no firm D call. CDR3 size: 12 residues. The V gene lost 0 bases and the J gene lost 5 bases, with 4 bases spanning the gap. Germline V gene lookup returns CDR1 MNHEY and CDR2 SVGEGT. CDR3 sequence: CASSYSSTEAFF. Written as DNA, the CDR3 is TGTGCCAGCAGTTACTCGAGTACTGAAGCTTTCTTT.